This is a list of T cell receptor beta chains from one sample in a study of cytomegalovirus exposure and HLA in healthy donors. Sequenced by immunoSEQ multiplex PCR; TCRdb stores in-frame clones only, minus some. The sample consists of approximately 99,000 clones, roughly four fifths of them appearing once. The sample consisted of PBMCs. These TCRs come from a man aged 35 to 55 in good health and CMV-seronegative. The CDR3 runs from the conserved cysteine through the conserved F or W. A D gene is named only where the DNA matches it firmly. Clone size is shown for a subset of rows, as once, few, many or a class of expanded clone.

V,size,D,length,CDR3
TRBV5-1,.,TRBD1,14,CASRAGTGVYEQYF
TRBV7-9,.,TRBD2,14,CAITSLAGRYEQYF
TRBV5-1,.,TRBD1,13,CASSSTGATEAFF
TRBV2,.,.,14,CASSVLPVPQSLFF
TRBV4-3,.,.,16,CASSQVFGGPGYEQYF
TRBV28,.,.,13,CASSFSDRGAQHF
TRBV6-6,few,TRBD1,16,CASSYQGGQASNEQFF
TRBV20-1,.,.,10,CSAVGNGYTF
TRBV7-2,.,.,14,CASRFGGGSYEQYF
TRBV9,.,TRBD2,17,CASSVAGRVGGWETQYF
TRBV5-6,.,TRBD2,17,CASSLGGSGWSTDTQYF
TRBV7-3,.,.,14,CASSLMESSYEQYF
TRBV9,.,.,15,CASSVGRTLRHEQYF
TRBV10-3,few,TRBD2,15,CAISEIAGYTGELFF
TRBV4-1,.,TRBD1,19,CASSQPVWGQGAVLWEQYF
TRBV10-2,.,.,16,CASSDLRVGSTGELFF
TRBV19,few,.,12,CASSIPGIAIYF
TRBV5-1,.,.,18,CASSKQFGGSSYNSPLHF
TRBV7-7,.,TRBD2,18,CASSTGTSGFSRTDTQYF
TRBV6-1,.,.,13,CASRTDGGETQYF
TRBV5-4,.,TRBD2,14,CASSLGGGTGELFF
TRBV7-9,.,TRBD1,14,CASSSWTGQETQYF
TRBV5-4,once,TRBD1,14,CASSPDRGRYEQYF
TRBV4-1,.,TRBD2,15,CASSQVLAMSYEQYF
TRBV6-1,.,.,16,CASSERGQYSNQPQHF
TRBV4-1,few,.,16,CASSPRLQRMNTEAFF
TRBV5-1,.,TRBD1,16,CASSFNRGPRTTEAFF
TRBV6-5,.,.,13,CASSYLQGNEQYF
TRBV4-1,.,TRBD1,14,CASSPRQGSQPQHF
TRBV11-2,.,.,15,CASSSGTTSGNTIYF
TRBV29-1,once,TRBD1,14,CSVGPGQGTDTQYF
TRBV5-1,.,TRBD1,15,CASRPGQGNTGELFF
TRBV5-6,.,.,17,CASSFGGWGLRDTEAFF
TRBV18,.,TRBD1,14,CASSPGQVSYEQYF